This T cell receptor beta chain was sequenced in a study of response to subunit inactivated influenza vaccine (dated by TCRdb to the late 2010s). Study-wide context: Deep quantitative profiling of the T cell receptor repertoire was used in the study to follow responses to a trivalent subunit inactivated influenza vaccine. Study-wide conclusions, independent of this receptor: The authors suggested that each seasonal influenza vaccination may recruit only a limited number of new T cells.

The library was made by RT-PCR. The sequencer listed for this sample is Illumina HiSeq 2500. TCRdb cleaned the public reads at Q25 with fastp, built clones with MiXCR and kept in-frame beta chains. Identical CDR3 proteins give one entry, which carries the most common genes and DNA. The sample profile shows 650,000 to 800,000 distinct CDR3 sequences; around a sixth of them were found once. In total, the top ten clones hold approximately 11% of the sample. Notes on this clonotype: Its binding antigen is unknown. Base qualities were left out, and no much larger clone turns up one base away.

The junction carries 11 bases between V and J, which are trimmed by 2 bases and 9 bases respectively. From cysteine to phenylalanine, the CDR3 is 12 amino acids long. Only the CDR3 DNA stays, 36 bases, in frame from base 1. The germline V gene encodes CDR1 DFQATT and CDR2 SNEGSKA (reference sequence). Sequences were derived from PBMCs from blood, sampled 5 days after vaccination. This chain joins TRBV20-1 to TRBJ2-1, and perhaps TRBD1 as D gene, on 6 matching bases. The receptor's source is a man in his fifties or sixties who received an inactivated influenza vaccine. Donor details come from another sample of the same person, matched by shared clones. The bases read TGCAGTGCTAGACAACCCAGGGGTGAGCAGTTCTTC. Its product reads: CSARQPRGEQFF.